Detailed here is one T cell receptor beta chain. Here immunoSEQ multiplex PCR was the method, and the copy in TCRdb shows in-frame clones only, minus some. The sample consists of approximately 89,000 clones, about three quarters of them appearing once. CDR3 length equals 14 residues. Per the germline V gene, CDR1 is SGHTA and CDR2 is FQGNSA. The germline V and J ends were trimmed by 5 bases and 9 bases, with 17 bases remaining between them. The sample comes from a study of T cells in localized non-small cell lung cancer. The starting material was PBMCs, obtained before any cancer treatment. The receptor was derived from a man aged 35 to 69 with stage II squamous cell lung carcinoma. The chain couples TRBV7-2 to TRBJ2-1; TRBD2 might be the D (6 bases). CDR3: CASSNGRGWGEQFF. CDR3 DNA sequence: TGTGCCAGCAGCAACGGGAGAGGGTGGGGTGAGCAGTTCTTC.